This TCR beta chain was identified in a study of a mutant IDH1 vaccine in newly diagnosed glioma. Study-level background: Treated patients had a mean age of around 39 years and a sex split that was approximately 62% male and roughly 40% female.

Assay used: immunoSEQ multiplex PCR; TCRdb lists only in-frame clones, some missing. The profile shows some 130,000 clones, just under 80% of them singletons. Regarding this clone: Its cognate antigen is unknown.

General observations from the study: The occurrence of vaccine-induced immune responses was seen in around 93% of patients.

Time point denoted: week 11, during vaccination. It was 300 ug of mutant IDH1 20-mer peptide that made up each vaccine dose, given with topical imiquimod. Germline CDR1 reads LGHNA; CDR2 reads YNFKEQ. The CDR3 runs 15 residues. With V trimmed by 3 bases and J by 7 bases, 6 bases remained unmatched. The source was PBMCs, collected from a glioma patient whose treatment included an IDH1 peptide vaccine. This TCR derives from a man aged 40-49 years with glioma. This rearrangement joins TRBV4-2 to TRBJ1-6; 7 bases align to TRBD1. The CDR3 bases are TGTGCCAGCAGCCATCCCGGGACAGAGAATTCACCCCTCCACTTT. Translated: CASSHPGTENSPLHF.